The entry that follows covers one T cell receptor beta chain sequence. Data came from immunoSEQ multiplex PCR; TCRdb stores just in-frame clones and leaves some out. This table holds hundreds of thousands of clones, less than 85% found once. This sample was taken from a study of blood T cell repertoires in COVID-19. Whole-study context: Whether acute or convalescent, the COVID-19 samples came from the United States, Italy and Spain. Sources were T cells, B-cell-depleted T cells, or PBMCs; the material itself was cDNA or gDNA.

The germline V gene has CDR1 MDHEN and CDR2 SYDVKM. The CDR3 length is 14 residues. Trimming cost V 4 bases and J 6 bases; bases outside gene matches: 5. The chain joins TRBV28 to TRBJ1-5; 8 nucleotides agree with TRBD1. Sequencing input: peripheral blood. This clonotype was obtained from a woman aged 18-29 years with acute or convalescent COVID-19. This CDR3 is CASSWTGSGQPQHF. Written as DNA, the CDR3 is TGTGCCAGCAGTTGGACAGGGTCCGGTCAGCCCCAGCATTTT.